This paragraph covers one T cell receptor beta chain sequence. What it binds is not known. This sample stems from a study of cytomegalovirus exposure and HLA in healthy donors. Study-wide results and limits: CMV antigen specificity of a few CMV-associated chains was confirmed in vitro. An apparent linkage of common viral pathogens to several of the most significant clusters emerged in a later analysis.

Although they were nominally healthy when sampled, donors likely had unrecorded immune exposures. Vbeta (60) and Jbeta (13) primers were used in the PCR. Sequencing used immunoSEQ multiplex PCR; TCRdb keeps in-frame clones, though not all of them. This sample has under 200,000 clones, with around two thirds found just once. CDR1 and CDR2 (germline): SQVTM, ANQGSEA. The CDR3 contains 15 residues. J gave up 3 bases and V 3 bases, and 7 bases lay outside the gene matches. The sequenced material came from PBMCs. This receptor was identified in a man aged 50-59 years in good health and CMV-seronegative. The chain uses TRBV29-1 and TRBJ2-7; 11 nucleotides line up with TRBD1. CDR3 bases: TGCAGCGTTGAGCAAATCGGGACAGGGGGCTACGAGCAGTACTTC. This translates into CSVEQIGTGGYEQYF.